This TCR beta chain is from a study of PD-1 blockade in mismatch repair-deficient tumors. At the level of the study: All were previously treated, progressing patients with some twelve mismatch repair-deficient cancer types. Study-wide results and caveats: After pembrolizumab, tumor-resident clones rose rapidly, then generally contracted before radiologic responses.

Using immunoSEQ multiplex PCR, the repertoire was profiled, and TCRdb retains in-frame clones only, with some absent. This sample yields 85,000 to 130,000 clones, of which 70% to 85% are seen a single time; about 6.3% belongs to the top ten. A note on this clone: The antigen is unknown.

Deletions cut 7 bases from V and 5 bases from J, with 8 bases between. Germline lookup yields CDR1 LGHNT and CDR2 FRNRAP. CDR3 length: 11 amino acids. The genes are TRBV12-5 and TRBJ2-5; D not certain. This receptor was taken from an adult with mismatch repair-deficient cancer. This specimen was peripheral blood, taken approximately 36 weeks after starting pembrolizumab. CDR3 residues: CASAVIETQYF. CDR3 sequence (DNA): TGTGCTAGTGCCGTGATCGAGACCCAGTACTTC. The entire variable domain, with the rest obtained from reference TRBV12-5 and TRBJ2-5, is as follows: DARVTQTPRHKVTEMGQEVTMRCQPILGHNTVFWYRQTMMQGLELLAYFRNRAPLDDSGMPKDRFSAEMPDATLATLKIQPSEPRDSAVYFCASAVIETQYFGPGTRLLVL.